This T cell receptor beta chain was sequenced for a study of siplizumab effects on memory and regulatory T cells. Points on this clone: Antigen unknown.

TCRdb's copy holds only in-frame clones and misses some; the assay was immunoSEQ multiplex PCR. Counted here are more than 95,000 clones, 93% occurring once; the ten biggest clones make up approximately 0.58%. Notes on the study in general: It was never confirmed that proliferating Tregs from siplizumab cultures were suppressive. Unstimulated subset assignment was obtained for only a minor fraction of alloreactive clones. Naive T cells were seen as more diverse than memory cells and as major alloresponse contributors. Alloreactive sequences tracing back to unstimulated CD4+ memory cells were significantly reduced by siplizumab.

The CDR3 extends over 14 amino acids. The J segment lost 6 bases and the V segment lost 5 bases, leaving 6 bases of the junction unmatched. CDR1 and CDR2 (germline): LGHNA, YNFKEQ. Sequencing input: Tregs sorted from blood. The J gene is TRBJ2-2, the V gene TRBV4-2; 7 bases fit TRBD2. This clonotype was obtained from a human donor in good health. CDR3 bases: TGTGCCAGCAGCAAAAGACTAGCCCCCGGGGAGCTGTTTTTT. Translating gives CASSKRLAPGELFF.